This T cell receptor (beta chain) appears in the sequencing data of a study of blood T cell repertoires in COVID-19. V shed 4 bases and J shed 3 bases, with 12 bases lying between them. Germline assignment: CDR1 SGHNT and CDR2 YENEEA. The CDR3 length is 14 residues. Only in-frame clones appear in the TCRdb table, and some are missing; sequencing was by immunoSEQ multiplex PCR. The sample lists under 350,000 clones, roughly 86% occurring once. The sequenced material came from PBMCs or T cells enriched from blood (not recorded which). The receptor was derived from a woman aged 18-30 years who had recovered from COVID-19. The genes are TRBV11-3 and TRBJ1-1, with D perhaps TRBD1 (5 bases). CDR3 DNA sequence: TGTGCCAGCAGCTCCGCCGTAGGGGACACTGAAGCTTTCTTT. This translates into CASSSAVGDTEAFF.